This T cell receptor beta chain was profiled in a study of CD8+ T cells in alopecia areata. Study overall: Oral tofacitinib (5 to 10 mg twice daily) was administered to treated patients. Whole-study findings and limits: In scalp and blood, many expanded lesional clones persisted during tofacitinib. Among patients, TCR sharing was less clear than in mice, a difference possibly due in part to HLA diversity in the patient population.

From germline, CDR1 is MNHEY and CDR2 SVGAGI. The V segment lost 10 bases and the J segment 5 bases; nucleotides outside the gene matches: 9. There are 13 residues in the CDR3. In the case of this clone: Its target is unknown.

Sequencing used cDNA as its template, made by extracting RNA and reverse transcribing it. The protocol was immunoSEQ multiplex PCR, while the TCRdb copy is restricted to in-frame clones and leaves out a portion. Counted here are about 290,000 clones, 58% occurring once; the ten biggest clones make up roughly 1.8%. Treatment described: oral pan-JAK inhibitor, 5-10 mg twice daily. The V call is TRBV6-5, the J call TRBJ2-5, with 8 bases lining up with TRBD2. The clonotype comes from a human donor with alopecia areata. The source material was CD4+ T cells sorted from blood, sampled at week 24, from a patient treated with tofacitinib. In nucleotides, the CDR3 is TGTGCCACCCGCGGGGGGTCGAGTGAGACCCAGTACTTC. It specifies CATRGGSSETQYF.